Listed below are T cell receptor beta chains from one sample, sequenced in a study of blood T cell repertoires in COVID-19. Method: immunoSEQ multiplex PCR; TCRdb's copy keeps in-frame clones and lacks some. This sample has 140,000 to 150,000 clones, with more than 75% found just once. Sequencing used PBMCs or T cells enriched from blood (not recorded which). Source of these receptors: a man in his sixties who had recovered from COVID-19. CDR3s include the opening cysteine and the closing phenylalanine or tryptophan. D genes are given only for firm matches. A row's size may be missing; if present it is once, few, many or a size class.

abundance: few; v_gene: TRBV10-1; d_gene: TRBD1; j_gene: TRBJ2-7; CDR3nt: TGCGCCAGCAGTGATTACGGTGGGACAGGGGGAGACGAGCAGTACTTC; CDR3aa: CASSDYGGTGGDEQYF
abundance: NA; v_gene: TRBV19; d_gene: NA; j_gene: TRBJ2-7; CDR3nt: TGTGCCAGTAGAAATACCGGGTTCCCTTACGAGCAGTACTTC; CDR3aa: CASRNTGFPYEQYF
abundance: NA; v_gene: TRBV3-1/TRBV3-2; d_gene: NA; j_gene: TRBJ2-1; CDR3nt: TGTGCCAGCAGCCAGACACCTATCCTCTCCTACAATGAGCAGTTCTTC; CDR3aa: CASSQTPILSYNEQFF
abundance: once; v_gene: TRBV6-2/TRBV6-3; d_gene: NA; j_gene: TRBJ2-5; CDR3nt: TGTGCCAGCAGTTTCCTCCCCCCCGGGGAGACCCAGTACTTC; CDR3aa: CASSFLPPGETQYF
abundance: NA; v_gene: TRBV10-1; d_gene: NA; j_gene: TRBJ2-2; CDR3nt: TGCGCCAGCACTAATACTCTGACAACCGGGGAGCTGTTTTTT; CDR3aa: CASTNTLTTGELFF
abundance: NA; v_gene: TRBV11-2; d_gene: NA; j_gene: TRBJ1-1; CDR3nt: TGTGCCAGCAGCCACCAGGGCGGAGAAGCTTTCTTT; CDR3aa: CASSHQGGEAFF
abundance: NA; v_gene: TRBV7-6; d_gene: NA; j_gene: TRBJ1-6; CDR3nt: TGTGCCAGCAGCCGGGGGGGGCAGGGGCGTAATTCACCCCTCCACTTT; CDR3aa: CASSRGGQGRNSPLHF
abundance: NA; v_gene: TRBV7-2; d_gene: TRBD1; j_gene: TRBJ1-2; CDR3nt: TGTGCCAGCAGCTCGAGGACAGGGCATGGCTACACCTTC; CDR3aa: CASSSRTGHGYTF
abundance: NA; v_gene: TRBV6-1; d_gene: TRBD1; j_gene: TRBJ2-5; CDR3nt: TGTGCCAGCAGTGAGGACAGGGTGAGGGAGACCCAGTACTTC; CDR3aa: CASSEDRVRETQYF
abundance: NA; v_gene: TRBV30; d_gene: NA; j_gene: TRBJ1-4; CDR3nt: TGTGCCTGGAGTCGGGATAGTAATGAAAAACTGTTTTTT; CDR3aa: CAWSRDSNEKLFF
abundance: NA; v_gene: TRBV28; d_gene: TRBD2; j_gene: TRBJ2-7; CDR3nt: TGTGCCAGCAGTACGACTAGCGGGCTCCTCTACGAGCAGTACTTC; CDR3aa: CASSTTSGLLYEQYF
abundance: NA; v_gene: TRBV10-3; d_gene: TRBD1; j_gene: TRBJ2-7; CDR3nt: TGTGCCATCAGCCCGACCGGGACAGGGGGCGACGAGCAGTACTTC; CDR3aa: CAISPTGTGGDEQYF
abundance: NA; v_gene: TRBV5-7; d_gene: NA; j_gene: TRBJ1-5; CDR3nt: TGTGCCAGCAGCTTGGGGACAGTGTATAGCAATCAGCCCCAGCATTTT; CDR3aa: CASSLGTVYSNQPQHF
abundance: NA; v_gene: TRBV7-9; d_gene: TRBD2; j_gene: TRBJ2-3; CDR3nt: TGTGCCAGCGGGAGGGGCCGACTTACCACAGATACGCAGTATTTT; CDR3aa: CASGRGRLTTDTQYF
abundance: NA; v_gene: TRBV18; d_gene: TRBD2; j_gene: TRBJ2-5; CDR3nt: TGTGCCAGCTCACCAGCGGGGGTCCAAGAGACCCAGTACTTC; CDR3aa: CASSPAGVQETQYF
abundance: NA; v_gene: TRBV3-1/TRBV3-2; d_gene: TRBD2; j_gene: TRBJ2-7; CDR3nt: TGTGCCAGCAGCCCCTTCTCTAGCGGGAGAGGCTCCTACGAGCAGTACTTC; CDR3aa: CASSPFSSGRGSYEQYF
abundance: NA; v_gene: TRBV7-9; d_gene: TRBD1; j_gene: TRBJ2-7; CDR3nt: TGTGCCAGCAGCCAAGACAGGGGTTCCTACGAGCAGTACTTC; CDR3aa: CASSQDRGSYEQYF
abundance: NA; v_gene: TRBV4-1; d_gene: NA; j_gene: TRBJ1-6; CDR3nt: TGCGCCAGCAGCCAAGAGCGCTCACCCCTCCACTTT; CDR3aa: CASSQERSPLHF
abundance: NA; v_gene: TRBV6-5; d_gene: NA; j_gene: TRBJ2-1; CDR3nt: TGTGCCAGCAGGCAGCGGAGTTCCTACAATGAGCAGTTCTTC; CDR3aa: CASRQRSSYNEQFF
abundance: NA; v_gene: TRBV29-1; d_gene: NA; j_gene: TRBJ2-3; CDR3nt: TGCAGCGCCGGGACTGCAGATACGCAGTATTTT; CDR3aa: CSAGTADTQYF
abundance: NA; v_gene: TRBV6-6; d_gene: NA; j_gene: TRBJ2-4; CDR3nt: TGTGCCAGCAGTACCCCAGGGGCACAAGCCAAAAACATTCAGTACTTC; CDR3aa: CASSTPGAQAKNIQYF
abundance: NA; v_gene: TRBV6-5; d_gene: NA; j_gene: TRBJ1-4; CDR3nt: TGTGCCAGCAGTTACGGTGGGAGACTGTTTTTT; CDR3aa: CASSYGGRLFF
abundance: NA; v_gene: TRBV20-1; d_gene: NA; j_gene: TRBJ2-3; CDR3nt: TGCAGTGCTAGTCCGACTAGGCGTCCCGGAGATACGCAGTATTTT; CDR3aa: CSASPTRRPGDTQYF
abundance: NA; v_gene: TRBV10-3; d_gene: NA; j_gene: TRBJ2-7; CDR3nt: TGTGCCACCAGAGTGCGAAGAGTAGCGGAGACCTCCTACGAGCAGTACTTC; CDR3aa: CATRVRRVAETSYEQYF
abundance: NA; v_gene: TRBV7-9; d_gene: TRBD1; j_gene: TRBJ1-1; CDR3nt: TGTGCCAGCAGCAACACAGGGGGTGGCACTGAAGCTTTCTTT; CDR3aa: CASSNTGGGTEAFF
abundance: few; v_gene: TRBV15; d_gene: NA; j_gene: TRBJ2-3; CDR3nt: TGTGCCACCAGCAGAGATCCAGTTAGCACAGATACGCAGTATTTT; CDR3aa: CATSRDPVSTDTQYF
abundance: NA; v_gene: TRBV11-1; d_gene: NA; j_gene: TRBJ1-1; CDR3nt: TGTGCCAGCAGCTTAGCAGGGGGGAACACTGAAGCTTTCTTT; CDR3aa: CASSLAGGNTEAFF
abundance: NA; v_gene: TRBV7-9; d_gene: NA; j_gene: TRBJ2-7; CDR3nt: TGTGCCAGCGCACACAGAAAGACCTACGAGCAGTACTTC; CDR3aa: CASAHRKTYEQYF
abundance: NA; v_gene: TRBV28; d_gene: TRBD1; j_gene: TRBJ1-5; CDR3nt: TGTGCCAGCAGTTTGGCGGGACAGGGGAATCAGCCCCAGCATTTT; CDR3aa: CASSLAGQGNQPQHF
abundance: NA; v_gene: TRBV28; d_gene: TRBD1; j_gene: TRBJ2-7; CDR3nt: TGTGCCAGCAGTTCCCACAGGGGGAGCTCCTACGAGCAGTACTTC; CDR3aa: CASSSHRGSSYEQYF
abundance: few; v_gene: TRBV19; d_gene: NA; j_gene: TRBJ1-5; CDR3nt: TGTGCCAGTAGTACAGGGAATCAGCCCCAGCATTTT; CDR3aa: CASSTGNQPQHF
abundance: NA; v_gene: TRBV7-8; d_gene: NA; j_gene: TRBJ1-3; CDR3nt: TGTGCCAGCAGCCCGGACCCAGGGTATGGAAACACCATATATTTT; CDR3aa: CASSPDPGYGNTIYF
abundance: few; v_gene: TRBV29-1; d_gene: NA; j_gene: TRBJ1-2; CDR3nt: TGCAGCGTGGCGGCTAGTGTAGGTTATGGCTACACCTTC; CDR3aa: CSVAASVGYGYTF
abundance: few; v_gene: TRBV27; d_gene: TRBD2; j_gene: TRBJ2-5; CDR3nt: TGTGCCAGCAGTCCGACTAGCCGAGGGGAGACCCAGTACTTC; CDR3aa: CASSPTSRGETQYF
abundance: NA; v_gene: TRBV5-4; d_gene: NA; j_gene: TRBJ2-2; CDR3nt: TGTGCCAGCAGCTTGCAGGATAGCACCGGGGAGCTGTTTTTT; CDR3aa: CASSLQDSTGELFF
abundance: NA; v_gene: TRBV28; d_gene: NA; j_gene: TRBJ1-2; CDR3nt: TGTGCCAGCGCCCCGGTGAGTGAGGTCTATGGCTACACCTTC; CDR3aa: CASAPVSEVYGYTF
abundance: NA; v_gene: TRBV19; d_gene: TRBD1; j_gene: TRBJ1-2; CDR3nt: TGTGCCAGTAGTTGGGACAGGATGGGTGGCTACACCTTC; CDR3aa: CASSWDRMGGYTF
abundance: NA; v_gene: TRBV30; d_gene: NA; j_gene: TRBJ2-7; CDR3nt: TGTGCCTGGGGGGCAGGGTACGAGCAGTACTTC; CDR3aa: CAWGAGYEQYF
abundance: NA; v_gene: TRBV7-9; d_gene: NA; j_gene: TRBJ2-7; CDR3nt: TGTGCCAGCAGCTTCCCCAGGGGCGGAACCCACGAAGAGCAGTACTTC; CDR3aa: CASSFPRGGTHEEQYF
abundance: NA; v_gene: TRBV28; d_gene: TRBD1; j_gene: TRBJ1-4; CDR3nt: TGTGCCAGCAGTCCCGGACAGGTTAGGGAAAAACTGTTTTTT; CDR3aa: CASSPGQVREKLFF
abundance: NA; v_gene: TRBV27; d_gene: TRBD1; j_gene: TRBJ2-2; CDR3nt: TGTGCCAGCAGTTCGACCGGGACAGGGACCGGGGAGCTGTTTTTT; CDR3aa: CASSSTGTGTGELFF
abundance: NA; v_gene: TRBV28; d_gene: TRBD1; j_gene: TRBJ2-2; CDR3nt: TGTGCCAGCACTTTGGACAGGGGGGACGGGGAGCTGTTTTTT; CDR3aa: CASTLDRGDGELFF
abundance: NA; v_gene: TRBV7-9; d_gene: TRBD2; j_gene: TRBJ2-1; CDR3nt: TGTGCCAGCAGACCTAGCGGCCCCTTGGGCAATGAGCAGTTCTTC; CDR3aa: CASRPSGPLGNEQFF
abundance: NA; v_gene: TRBV5-1; d_gene: TRBD2; j_gene: TRBJ2-1; CDR3nt: TGCGCCAGCAGCTCGCGCGGGGGAGCCTCCTACAATGAGCAGTTCTTC; CDR3aa: CASSSRGGASYNEQFF
abundance: NA; v_gene: TRBV19; d_gene: TRBD2; j_gene: TRBJ2-7; CDR3nt: TGTGCCAGTAGTATCGCGGGAGGGCCTTACGAGCAGTACTTC; CDR3aa: CASSIAGGPYEQYF
abundance: NA; v_gene: TRBV28; d_gene: NA; j_gene: TRBJ1-2; CDR3nt: TGTGCCAGCACAACGACAGATATCTACTATGGCTACACCTTC; CDR3aa: CASTTTDIYYGYTF
abundance: NA; v_gene: TRBV15; d_gene: TRBD2; j_gene: TRBJ2-5; CDR3nt: TGTGCCACCAGCGGACTAGCGAGGTCGACCCAGTACTTC; CDR3aa: CATSGLARSTQYF
abundance: NA; v_gene: TRBV25-1; d_gene: NA; j_gene: TRBJ2-1; CDR3nt: TGTGCCAGCAGTGCCTACGCAGGGCCCCGGGATGAGCAGTTCTTC; CDR3aa: CASSAYAGPRDEQFF
abundance: NA; v_gene: TRBV5-5; d_gene: TRBD1; j_gene: TRBJ2-7; CDR3nt: TGTGCCAGCAGACCGGGACAGGGGGCATACTACGAGCAGTACTTC; CDR3aa: CASRPGQGAYYEQYF
abundance: NA; v_gene: TRBV3-1/TRBV3-2; d_gene: NA; j_gene: TRBJ1-2; CDR3nt: TGTGCCACCTCCGGGGTCTCCCATGGCTACACCTTC; CDR3aa: CATSGVSHGYTF
abundance: once; v_gene: TRBV10-2; d_gene: TRBD1; j_gene: TRBJ1-1; CDR3nt: TGCGCCAGCCGCTTGGGACAGTATTCCGAAGCTTTCTTT; CDR3aa: CASRLGQYSEAFF
abundance: NA; v_gene: TRBV2; d_gene: TRBD1; j_gene: TRBJ1-5; CDR3nt: TGTGCCAGCAAGCTAGACAGGGGAAATCAGCCCCAGCATTTT; CDR3aa: CASKLDRGNQPQHF
abundance: NA; v_gene: TRBV7-9; d_gene: NA; j_gene: TRBJ1-6; CDR3nt: TGTGCCAGCAGTCTGACAGAGTATAATTCACCCCTCCACTTT; CDR3aa: CASSLTEYNSPLHF
abundance: NA; v_gene: TRBV11-2; d_gene: TRBD2; j_gene: TRBJ2-1; CDR3nt: TGTGCCAGCAGCGGGGGACTAGCGCGACACAATGAGCAGTTCTTC; CDR3aa: CASSGGLARHNEQFF
abundance: NA; v_gene: TRBV24-1; d_gene: TRBD1; j_gene: TRBJ2-3; CDR3nt: TGTGCCACCAGTGACCGGGACAGAACAGATACGCAGTATTTT; CDR3aa: CATSDRDRTDTQYF
abundance: few; v_gene: TRBV7-2; d_gene: NA; j_gene: TRBJ1-5; CDR3nt: TGTGCCAGCAGCTTCTTCCTGAATCAGCCCCAGCATTTT; CDR3aa: CASSFFLNQPQHF
abundance: NA; v_gene: TRBV7-9; d_gene: NA; j_gene: TRBJ1-1; CDR3nt: TGTGCCAGCAGGGACTTGGGCGGAAACACTGAAGCTTTCTTT; CDR3aa: CASRDLGGNTEAFF